This T cell receptor (beta chain) was identified during a study of cytomegalovirus exposure and HLA in healthy donors. This CDR3 has 13 amino acids. From germline, CDR1 is SGHTA and CDR2 FQGTGA. Trimming removed 5 bases from V and 8 bases from J, with 15 bases in between. Primers for the PCR totalled 60 Vbeta and 13 Jbeta. Authors' data handling: Among the unique TCR beta chains that a later analysis counted, roughly 80 million in all, roughly 10 million were shared. Profiled with immunoSEQ multiplex PCR; TCRdb holds only in-frame clones, not every one. The V and J calls and clone size are taken from that table; D and trimming were inferred from the DNA. There are about 150,000 clones in the sample; approximately 80% occur only once, and approximately 4% lies in the top ten. A word on this clone: Its antigen is still unknown.

Study conclusions and caveats: Specific recognition of CMV antigens was confirmed in vitro for a few chains (all CMV-associated). In a later analysis, compared with equally common non-associated chains, HLA-associated beta chains were more expanded.

The source of this sequence is a male donor in good health and CMV-seronegative. The material sequenced was PBMCs. The chain recombines TRBV7-3 with TRBJ1-2, with D perhaps matching TRBD1 (5 bases). CDR3: CASSQTGVEGYTF. The CDR3 DNA reads as TGTGCCAGCAGCCAGACGGGGGTTGAAGGCTACACCTTC.